The rows below give T cell receptor beta chains drawn from one sample of a study of CD8+ T cells in alopecia areata. TCRdb's table, derived via immunoSEQ multiplex PCR, lists solely in-frame clones and lacks some. The sample carries about 20,000 clones, approximately 59% recorded once. Sequencing was done on a sample of CD4+ Tregs sorted from blood. These TCRs come from a human donor with alopecia areata. Both conserved end residues are part of each CDR3. The D gene is left open where the match is weak. Size tells how often a clone was seen (once, few, many) or the class of an expanded clone, and some rows leave it out.

v_gene: TRBV28; d_gene: .; j_gene: TRBJ1-1; abundance: .; CDR3aa: CASSLPPFRDTEAFF; CDR3nt: TGTGCCAGCAGTTTACCCCCCTTTAGGGACACTGAAGCTTTCTTT
v_gene: TRBV2; d_gene: .; j_gene: TRBJ2-5; abundance: .; CDR3aa: CASRGRYQETQYF; CDR3nt: TGTGCCAGCAGAGGCAGGTACCAAGAGACCCAGTACTTC
v_gene: TRBV15; d_gene: .; j_gene: TRBJ2-7; abundance: .; CDR3aa: CATSTRTTSYEQYF; CDR3nt: TGTGCCACCAGCACCCGGACAACGAGCTACGAGCAGTACTTC
v_gene: TRBV12-5; d_gene: .; j_gene: TRBJ2-3; abundance: .; CDR3aa: CASGLGISTDTQYF; CDR3nt: TGTGCTAGTGGTTTGGGGATTAGCACAGATACGCAGTATTTT
v_gene: TRBV7-9; d_gene: .; j_gene: TRBJ1-5; abundance: few; CDR3aa: CASSLGASGLPQHF; CDR3nt: TGTGCCAGCAGCTTAGGGGCCAGTGGCTTGCCCCAGCATTTT
v_gene: TRBV30; d_gene: .; j_gene: TRBJ1-1; abundance: .; CDR3aa: CAWKIGGVHTEAFF; CDR3nt: TGTGCCTGGAAGATCGGGGGCGTGCACACTGAAGCTTTCTTT
v_gene: TRBV20-1; d_gene: .; j_gene: TRBJ2-7; abundance: .; CDR3aa: CSARGGVEQYF; CDR3nt: TGCAGTGCAAGGGGGGGTGTGGAGCAGTACTTC
v_gene: TRBV5-6; d_gene: .; j_gene: TRBJ1-3; abundance: .; CDR3aa: CASSLTGNTIYF; CDR3nt: TGTGCCAGCAGCTTGACAGGAAACACCATATATTTT
v_gene: TRBV30; d_gene: .; j_gene: TRBJ2-5; abundance: .; CDR3aa: CAWSVRWQETQYF; CDR3nt: TGTGCCTGGAGTGTAAGGTGGCAAGAGACCCAGTACTTC
v_gene: TRBV14; d_gene: .; j_gene: TRBJ1-4; abundance: .; CDR3aa: CASSQVVFRKANEKLFF; CDR3nt: TGTGCCAGCAGCCAAGTTGTTTTCCGGAAGGCTAATGAAAAACTGTTTTTT
v_gene: TRBV5-1; d_gene: .; j_gene: TRBJ2-3; abundance: .; CDR3aa: CASRGWGITDTQYF; CDR3nt: TGCGCCAGCAGAGGTTGGGGGATCACAGATACGCAGTATTTT
v_gene: TRBV7-8; d_gene: .; j_gene: TRBJ2-5; abundance: .; CDR3aa: CASTQDRQETQYF; CDR3nt: TGTGCCAGCACCCAAGACAGGCAAGAGACCCAGTACTTC
v_gene: TRBV5-4; d_gene: TRBD2; j_gene: TRBJ2-1; abundance: .; CDR3aa: CASSLTSGSLNEQFF; CDR3nt: TGTGCCAGCAGCTTGACTAGCGGGAGTTTAAATGAGCAGTTCTTC